A selection of T cell receptor beta chains follows, all from one sample in a study of cytomegalovirus exposure and HLA in healthy donors. Clones were sequenced by immunoSEQ multiplex PCR, and TCRdb holds only the in-frame ones, with some missing. The sample includes around 190,000 clones. Sequenced input: PBMCs. These receptor sequences come from a woman aged 25 to 39 in good health and CMV-seropositive. Each CDR3 is given with its conserved first and last residue. The order of the fields is J gene, D gene, V gene, CDR3 DNA, CDR3 protein. D genes are given only for firm matches.

TRBJ1-3 | TRBD1 | TRBV5-1 | TGCGCCAGCAGCTTGGATGACAGGGAGAGCTCTGGAAACACCATATATTTT | CASSLDDRESSGNTIYF
TRBJ2-1 | TRBD1 | TRBV6-1 | TGTGCCAGCAGTGATGGGACAGGGGAGTACAATGAGCAGTTCTTC | CASSDGTGEYNEQFF
TRBJ1-1 | NA | TRBV6-1 | TGTGCCACCAAAGGGGTTTCTGAAGCTTTCTTT | CATKGVSEAFF
TRBJ1-2 | TRBD1 | TRBV6-5 | TGTGCCAGCAGTTTCGGGACAGGGGGACCCTATGGCTACACCTTC | CASSFGTGGPYGYTF
TRBJ2-2 | NA | TRBV18 | TGTGCCAGCTCACCACGTCAACTCGGGGAGCTGTTTTTT | CASSPRQLGELFF
TRBJ2-2 | TRBD2 | TRBV4-1 | TGCGCCAGCAGCCAAGTCGGTGCGGGGGACACCGGGGAGCTGTTTTTT | CASSQVGAGDTGELFF
TRBJ1-1 | NA | TRBV10-1 | TGCGCCAGCAGTGAGGACTGGAGTACTGAAGCTTTCTTT | CASSEDWSTEAFF
TRBJ2-7 | NA | TRBV5-8 | TGTGCCAGCAGCCGCCTCGGTGGAGAATCCTACGAGCAGTACTTC | CASSRLGGESYEQYF
TRBJ1-3 | NA | TRBV5-1 | TGCGCCAGCTCCGACATCTCTGGAAACACCATATATTTT | CASSDISGNTIYF
TRBJ2-3 | TRBD1 | TRBV2 | TGTGCCAGCAGACAGGGGCCGTACACAGATACGCAGTATTTT | CASRQGPYTDTQYF
TRBJ2-7 | TRBD1 | TRBV7-7 | TGTGCCAGCAGCTCCGGGACAGGTCTCTACGAGCAGTACTTC | CASSSGTGLYEQYF
TRBJ2-5 | TRBD2 | TRBV7-6 | TGTGCCAGCAGCTTAAGGACTAGAGAGACCCAGTACTTC | CASSLRTRETQYF
TRBJ2-3 | TRBD2 | TRBV4-3 | TGCGCCAGCAGCCAGCTACTAGCGGGACCCACAGATACGCAGTATTTT | CASSQLLAGPTDTQYF
TRBJ2-2 | TRBD1 | TRBV18 | TGTGCCAGCTCACCGTTCCCAGGGGGCAGCGGGGAGCTGTTTTTT | CASSPFPGGSGELFF
TRBJ2-1 | TRBD1 | TRBV11-2 | TGTGCCAGCCAGGCAGGGGGCACCAGCTCCTACAATGAGCAGTTCTTC | CASQAGGTSSYNEQFF
TRBJ2-5 | NA | TRBV11-2 | TGTGCCAGCAGCTTAAACCGCAGACAAGAGACCCAGTACTTC | CASSLNRRQETQYF
TRBJ2-7 | NA | TRBV21-1 | TGTGCCAGCAGCAAAATGGGACAGGGGGGCTACGAGCAGTACTTC | CASSKMGQGGYEQYF
TRBJ1-4 | TRBD1 | TRBV19 | TGTGCCAGTAGGTCCCCGGGGACAGCTAGTGAAAAACTGTTTTTT | CASRSPGTASEKLFF
TRBJ2-2 | TRBD2 | TRBV9 | TGTGCCAGCAGCGTAGTCCCTAGCGGGGGCGAGGGCGGGGAGCTGTTTTTT | CASSVVPSGGEGGELFF
TRBJ2-6 | NA | TRBV19 | TGTGCCAGTAGTATCTTTCCGAGAGGCCCTACAATCTCTGGGGCCAACGTCCTGACTTTC | CASSIFPRGPTISGANVLTF
TRBJ2-7 | TRBD2 | TRBV19 | TGTGCCAGTAGTATCGGGCGGGAGATCCCCTACGAGCAGTACTTC | CASSIGREIPYEQYF
TRBJ2-2 | TRBD1 | TRBV6-1 | TGTGCCAGCATCTTGGACAGGGGGCTTGGCGGGGAGCTGTTTTTT | CASILDRGLGGELFF
TRBJ2-7 | TRBD1 | TRBV5-4 | TGTGCCAGCAGCTTGGCTGGACAGGGCTCCTACGAGCAGTACTTC | CASSLAGQGSYEQYF
TRBJ1-4 | TRBD1 | TRBV14 | TGTGCCAGCAGCCTGGGACAGCGGAATGAAAAACTGTTTTTT | CASSLGQRNEKLFF
TRBJ2-4 | TRBD2 | TRBV7-2 | TGTGCCAGCAGATTCGCGAGGGGAGGGGAAAACATTCAGTACTTC | CASRFARGGENIQYF
TRBJ2-7 | NA | TRBV6-1 | TGTGCCAGCAGGGTGAACACCTACGAGCAGTACTTC | CASRVNTYEQYF
TRBJ2-2 | TRBD1 | TRBV7-9 | TGTGCCAGCAGCTCAACGACAGGGGGCGCGCACACCGGGGAGCTGTTTTTT | CASSSTTGGAHTGELFF
TRBJ1-1 | NA | TRBV11-2 | TGTGCCAGCCCAACATTGGGGGGGAACACTGAAGCTTTCTTT | CASPTLGGNTEAFF
TRBJ2-3 | NA | TRBV25-1 | TGTGCCAGCAGCGGGAGAGCGAGAGATACGCAGTATTTT | CASSGRARDTQYF
TRBJ2-7 | TRBD2 | TRBV5-1 | TGCGCCAGCAGCGTGACTAGCGGGGGCTACGAGCAGTACTTC | CASSVTSGGYEQYF
TRBJ2-7 | TRBD1 | TRBV15 | TGTGCCACCAGCAGGGACAGGGGCCTCGGGTACTTC | CATSRDRGLGYF
TRBJ1-1 | NA | TRBV15 | TGTGCCACCAGCAGAGATGCAGGGTCCACTGAAGCTTTCTTT | CATSRDAGSTEAFF
TRBJ2-3 | TRBD2 | TRBV9 | TGTGCCAGCAGCCACCCCGCTAGCGGGGGGGCCAGGGGCGTTACGCAGTATTTT | CASSHPASGGARGVTQYF
TRBJ2-3 | TRBD2 | TRBV28 | TGTGCCAGCAGTTTAGAGCGGGAGGTGGCAGATACGCAGTATTTT | CASSLEREVADTQYF
TRBJ1-3 | NA | TRBV29-1 | TGCAGCGTTGACCTACGGGAAGGCGCCTCTGGAAACACCATATATTTT | CSVDLREGASGNTIYF
TRBJ1-4 | NA | TRBV6-5 | TGTGCCAGCAGTTACTCGATCGGAACTAATGAAAAACTGTTTTTT | CASSYSIGTNEKLFF
TRBJ1-1 | NA | TRBV5-1 | TGCGCCAGCAGCTTGTTGGTAGGGGGAGACTTGAACACTGAAGCTTTCTTT | CASSLLVGGDLNTEAFF
TRBJ2-3 | TRBD1 | TRBV7-2 | TGTGCCAGCAGCTTAGTGGGGACAGAAAGCACAGATACGCAGTATTTT | CASSLVGTESTDTQYF
TRBJ1-1 | TRBD1 | TRBV18 | TGTGCCAGCTCACCACCGGGACAGATAGAAGCTTTCTTT | CASSPPGQIEAFF
TRBJ2-5 | NA | TRBV6-5 | TGTGCCACCCGTCGAGGGAAGGGAGTCGAGACCCAGTACTTC | CATRRGKGVETQYF
TRBJ2-2 | NA | TRBV5-1 | TGCGCCAGCAGCTTGTTTGGAGGTGGGGACACCGGGGAGCTGTTTTTT | CASSLFGGGDTGELFF